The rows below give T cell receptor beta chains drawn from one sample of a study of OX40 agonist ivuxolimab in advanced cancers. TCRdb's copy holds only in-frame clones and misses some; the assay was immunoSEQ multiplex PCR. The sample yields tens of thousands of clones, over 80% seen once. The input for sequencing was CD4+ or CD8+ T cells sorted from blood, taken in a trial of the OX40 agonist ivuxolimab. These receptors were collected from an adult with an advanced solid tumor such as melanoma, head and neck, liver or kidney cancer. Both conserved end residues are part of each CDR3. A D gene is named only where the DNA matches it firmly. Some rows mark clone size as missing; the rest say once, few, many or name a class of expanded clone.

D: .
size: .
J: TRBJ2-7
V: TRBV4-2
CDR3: CASSQTLGSWDEQYF
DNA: TGTGCCAGCAGCCAGACACTAGGATCCTGGGACGAGCAGTACTTC

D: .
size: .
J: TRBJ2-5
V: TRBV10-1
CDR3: CASITKGGSETQYF
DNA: TGCGCCAGCATTACTAAGGGGGGGTCCGAGACCCAGTACTTC

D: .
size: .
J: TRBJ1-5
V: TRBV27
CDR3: CASSVQGWNSNQPQHF
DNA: TGTGCCAGCAGTGTCCAGGGATGGAATAGCAATCAGCCCCAGCATTTT

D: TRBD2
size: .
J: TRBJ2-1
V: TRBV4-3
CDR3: CASSQDFSGRSFNEQFF
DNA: TGCGCCAGCAGCCAAGATTTTAGCGGGAGGTCTTTCAATGAGCAGTTCTTC

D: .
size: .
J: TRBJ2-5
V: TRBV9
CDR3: CASSVVAEDQETQYF
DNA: TGTGCCAGCAGCGTAGTGGCGGAGGACCAAGAGACCCAGTACTTC

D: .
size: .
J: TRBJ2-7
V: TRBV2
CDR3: CASSPYSAYEQYF
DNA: TGTGCCAGCAGTCCATACAGCGCCTACGAGCAGTACTTC

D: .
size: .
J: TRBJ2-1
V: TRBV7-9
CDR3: CASSHGRLDNEQFF
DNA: TGTGCCAGCAGTCACGGGAGACTCGACAATGAGCAGTTCTTC

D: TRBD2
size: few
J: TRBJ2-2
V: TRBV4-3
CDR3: CASSPILAGGAGELFF
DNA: TGCGCCAGCAGCCCAATCCTAGCGGGAGGGGCCGGGGAGCTGTTTTTT

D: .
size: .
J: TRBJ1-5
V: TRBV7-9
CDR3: CASSLYPNQPQHF
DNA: TGTGCCAGCAGCTTGTATCCCAATCAGCCCCAGCATTTT

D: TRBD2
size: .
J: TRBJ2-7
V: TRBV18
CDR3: CASSPRTLAGVGWYEQYF
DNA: TGTGCCAGCTCACCTAGGACCCTAGCGGGAGTCGGGTGGTACGAGCAGTACTTC

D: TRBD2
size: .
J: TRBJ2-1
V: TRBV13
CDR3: CASSGLAGTLQFF
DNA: TGTGCCAGCAGCGGACTAGCGGGGACTCTGCAGTTCTTC

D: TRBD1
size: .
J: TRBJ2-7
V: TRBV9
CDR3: CASSFRQGFDEQYF
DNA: TGTGCCAGCAGCTTCCGACAGGGGTTCGACGAGCAGTACTTC

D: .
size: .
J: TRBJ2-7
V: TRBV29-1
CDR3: CSVEAGISSYEQYF
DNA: TGCAGCGTTGAGGCGGGTATAAGCTCCTACGAGCAGTACTTC

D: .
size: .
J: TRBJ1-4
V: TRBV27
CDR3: CASSLTGSPKLFF
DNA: TGTGCCAGCAGTTTAACCGGGAGCCCAAAACTGTTTTTT

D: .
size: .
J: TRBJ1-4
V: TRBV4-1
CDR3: CASSQVVDIATNEKLFF
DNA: TGCGCCAGCAGCCAAGTTGTTGACATCGCAACTAATGAAAAACTGTTTTTT

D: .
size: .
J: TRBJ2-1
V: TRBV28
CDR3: CASNSYNEQFF
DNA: TGTGCCAGCAACAGTTACAATGAGCAGTTCTTC

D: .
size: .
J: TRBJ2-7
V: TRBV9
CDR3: CASSETGYEQYF
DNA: TGTGCCAGCAGCGAAACTGGCTACGAGCAGTACTTC

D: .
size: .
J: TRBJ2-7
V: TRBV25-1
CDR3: CASSFLPAEGNYEQYF
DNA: TGTGCCAGCAGTTTTTTACCGGCAGAAGGGAATTACGAGCAGTACTTC

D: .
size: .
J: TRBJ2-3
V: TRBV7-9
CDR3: CASSPEVDTQYF
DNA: TGTGCCAGCAGCCCGGAGGTAGATACGCAGTATTTT

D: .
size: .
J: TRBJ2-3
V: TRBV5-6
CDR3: CASSLSGATDTQYF
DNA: TGTGCCAGCAGCTTGTCCGGGGCCACAGATACGCAGTATTTT

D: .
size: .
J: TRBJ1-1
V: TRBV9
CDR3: CASSVPPAGYTEAFF
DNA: TGTGCCAGCAGCGTACCCCCGGCTGGGTACACTGAAGCTTTCTTT

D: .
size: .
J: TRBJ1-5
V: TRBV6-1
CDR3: CASSDLLLGVADASWAQHF
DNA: TGTGCCAGCAGTGACCTCCTCCTGGGGGTGGCGGACGCTTCATGGGCCCAGCATTTT

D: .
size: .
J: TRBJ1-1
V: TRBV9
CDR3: CASSGGNTEAFF
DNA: TGTGCCAGCAGCGGGGGGAACACTGAAGCTTTCTTT

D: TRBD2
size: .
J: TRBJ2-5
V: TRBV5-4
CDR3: CASSPLGAGLRETQYF
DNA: TGTGCCAGCAGCCCCCTGGGAGCGGGGCTTCGAGAGACCCAGTACTTC

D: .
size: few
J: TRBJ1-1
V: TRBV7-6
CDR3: CASSSLRNTEAFF
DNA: TGTGCCAGCAGCAGCCTGCGGAACACTGAAGCTTTCTTT

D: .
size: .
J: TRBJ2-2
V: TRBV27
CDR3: CASSLSGQGWTGELFF
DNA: TGTGCCAGCAGTTTATCGGGGCAGGGTTGGACCGGGGAGCTGTTTTTT

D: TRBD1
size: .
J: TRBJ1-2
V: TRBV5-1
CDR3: CASSFSGTDFYGYTF
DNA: TGCGCCAGCAGCTTTTCCGGGACAGATTTCTATGGCTACACCTTC

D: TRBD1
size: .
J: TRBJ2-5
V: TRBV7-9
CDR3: CASSINRDRGRETQYF
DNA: TGTGCCAGCAGCATTAACCGGGACAGGGGACGAGAGACCCAGTACTTC

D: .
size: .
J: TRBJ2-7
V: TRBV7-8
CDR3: CASSSGLGGVISYEQYF
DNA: TGTGCCAGCAGCTCGGGATTAGGTGGGGTAATCTCCTACGAGCAGTACTTC

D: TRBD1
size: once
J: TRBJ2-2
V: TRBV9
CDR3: CASSVEGTGGTGELFF
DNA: TGTGCCAGCAGCGTAGAGGGGACAGGGGGGACCGGGGAGCTGTTTTTT

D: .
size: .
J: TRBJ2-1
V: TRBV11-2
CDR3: CASSFHGLDPYNEQFF
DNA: TGTGCCAGCAGCTTCCACGGGCTAGACCCTTACAATGAGCAGTTCTTC

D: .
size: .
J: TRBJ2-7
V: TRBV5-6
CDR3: CASSSTGREMYYEQYF
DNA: TGTGCCAGCAGCTCGACAGGGAGGGAAATGTACTACGAGCAGTACTTC

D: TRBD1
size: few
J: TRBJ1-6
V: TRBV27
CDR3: CASAVNRGGNSPLHF
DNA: TGTGCCAGCGCTGTTAACAGGGGTGGGAATTCACCCCTCCACTTT

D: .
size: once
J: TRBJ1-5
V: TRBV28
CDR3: CASSFGAGAYSNQPQHF
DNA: TGTGCCAGCAGTTTTGGAGCAGGGGCTTATAGCAATCAGCCCCAGCATTTT

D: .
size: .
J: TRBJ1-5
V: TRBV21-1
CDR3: CASSPRAWNSSNQPQHF
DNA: TGTGCCAGCAGTCCAAGGGCGTGGAACAGTAGCAATCAGCCCCAGCATTTT

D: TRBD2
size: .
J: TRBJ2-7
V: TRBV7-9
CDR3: CASSLFPGGEQYF
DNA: TGTGCCAGCAGCTTGTTTCCGGGGGGCGAGCAGTACTTC

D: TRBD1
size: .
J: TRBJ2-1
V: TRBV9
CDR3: CASSSRDRGLDEQFF
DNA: TGTGCCAGCAGCAGCCGGGACAGGGGTTTGGATGAGCAGTTCTTC

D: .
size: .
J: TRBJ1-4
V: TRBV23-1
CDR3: CASSQLSSDGRNNEKLFF
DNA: TGCGCCAGCAGTCAACTCTCCTCGGACGGTAGAAATAATGAAAAACTGTTTTTT

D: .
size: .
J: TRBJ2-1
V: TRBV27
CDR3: CASSLQGQGRWHVEQFF
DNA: TGTGCCAGCAGTTTACAAGGGCAGGGACGCTGGCACGTTGAGCAGTTCTTC

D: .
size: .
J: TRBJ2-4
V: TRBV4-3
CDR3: CASSMWGDSLDIQYF
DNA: TGCGCCAGCTCTATGTGGGGGGACTCCCTAGACATTCAGTACTTC

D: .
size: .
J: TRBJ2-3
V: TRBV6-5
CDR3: CASSSSGTDTQYF
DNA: TGTGCCAGCAGTTCTAGTGGGACAGATACGCAGTATTTT

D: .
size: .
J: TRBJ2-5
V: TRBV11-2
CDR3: CASSLFSYSRETQYF
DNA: TGTGCCAGCAGCCTCTTCTCATACAGCCGAGAGACCCAGTACTTC

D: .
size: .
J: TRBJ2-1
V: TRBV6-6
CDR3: CASSFQDPWGRNEQFF
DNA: TGTGCCAGCAGTTTCCAGGACCCGTGGGGGAGAAATGAGCAGTTCTTC

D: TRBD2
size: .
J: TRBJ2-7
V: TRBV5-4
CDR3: CASSWGGYEQYF
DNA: TGTGCCAGCAGCTGGGGGGGCTACGAGCAGTACTTC

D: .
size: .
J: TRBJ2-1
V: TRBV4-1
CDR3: CASSQAHGNEQFF
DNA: TGCGCCAGCAGCCAAGCCCACGGAAATGAGCAGTTCTTC

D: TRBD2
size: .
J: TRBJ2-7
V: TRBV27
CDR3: CASSLTAGASYEQYF
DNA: TGTGCCAGCAGTTTAACCGCGGGAGCGTCCTACGAGCAGTACTTC

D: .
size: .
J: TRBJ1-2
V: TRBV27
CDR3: CASSVGRTNYGYTF
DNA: TGTGCCAGCAGTGTGGGACGGACAAACTATGGCTACACCTTC

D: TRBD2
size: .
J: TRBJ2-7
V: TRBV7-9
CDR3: CASSLPGLAGPYEQYF
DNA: TGTGCCAGCAGCTTACCGGGACTAGCAGGGCCCTACGAGCAGTACTTC

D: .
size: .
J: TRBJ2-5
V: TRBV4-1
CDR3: CASSHTGRMNQETQYF
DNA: TGCGCCAGCAGCCATACAGGGAGGATGAACCAAGAGACCCAGTACTTC

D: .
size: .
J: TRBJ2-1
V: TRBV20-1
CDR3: CSARDGPGQFF
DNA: TGCAGTGCTAGAGATGGCCCTGGACAGTTCTTC

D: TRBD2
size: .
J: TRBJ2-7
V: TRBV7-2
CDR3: CASSLAPWREGPDEQYF
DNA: TGTGCCAGCAGCTTAGCCCCCTGGCGGGAGGGCCCGGACGAGCAGTACTTC

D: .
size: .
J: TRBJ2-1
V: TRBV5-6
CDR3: CASSWILYNEQFF
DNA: TGTGCCAGCAGCTGGATCCTTTACAATGAGCAGTTCTTC

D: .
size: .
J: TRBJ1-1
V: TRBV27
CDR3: CASSLLGSTEAFF
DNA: TGTGCCAGCAGTTTATTAGGGAGCACTGAAGCTTTCTTT

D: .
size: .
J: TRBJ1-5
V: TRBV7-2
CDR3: CASGTVGFSNQPQHF
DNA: TGTGCCAGCGGTACGGTGGGGTTCAGCAATCAGCCCCAGCATTTT

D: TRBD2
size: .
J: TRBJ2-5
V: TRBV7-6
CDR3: CASSLAIAGQETQYF
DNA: TGTGCCAGCAGCTTAGCTATAGCGGGGCAAGAGACCCAGTACTTC